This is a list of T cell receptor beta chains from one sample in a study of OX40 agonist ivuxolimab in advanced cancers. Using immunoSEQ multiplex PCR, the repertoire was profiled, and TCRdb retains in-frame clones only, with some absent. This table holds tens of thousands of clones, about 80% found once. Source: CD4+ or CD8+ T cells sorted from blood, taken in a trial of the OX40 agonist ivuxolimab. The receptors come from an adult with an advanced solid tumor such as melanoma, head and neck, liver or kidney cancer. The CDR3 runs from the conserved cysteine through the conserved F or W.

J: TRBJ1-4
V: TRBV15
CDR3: CATSSPKVATNEKLFF

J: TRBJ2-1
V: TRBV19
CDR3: CASMARENNEQFF

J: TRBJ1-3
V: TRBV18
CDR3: CASSKLENTIYF

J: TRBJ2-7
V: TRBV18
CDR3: CASSPAGQTDGGQYF

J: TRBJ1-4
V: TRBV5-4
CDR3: CASSFGGNDEKLFF

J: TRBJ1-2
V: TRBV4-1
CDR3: CASSQGTGTNYGYTF

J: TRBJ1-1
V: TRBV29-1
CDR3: CSVKVNTEAFF

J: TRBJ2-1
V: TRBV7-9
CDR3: CASSPPGQAYNEQFF

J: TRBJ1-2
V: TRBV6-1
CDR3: CASINDRAGYGYTF

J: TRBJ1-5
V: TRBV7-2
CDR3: CASSLYQGSTHQPQHF

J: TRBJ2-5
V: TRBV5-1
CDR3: CASRTRQETQYF

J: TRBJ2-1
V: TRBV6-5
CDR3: CATRTSGSSYNEQFF

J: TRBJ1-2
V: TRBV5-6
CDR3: CASSLTVYGYTF

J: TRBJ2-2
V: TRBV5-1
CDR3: CASSPRTANTGELFF

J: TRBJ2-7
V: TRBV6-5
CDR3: CASSNDSETSYEQYF

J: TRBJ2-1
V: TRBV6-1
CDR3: CASSEDWSGGEQFF

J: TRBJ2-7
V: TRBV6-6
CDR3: CASSSTSGRNEQYF

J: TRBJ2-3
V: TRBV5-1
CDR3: CASSLESTDTQYF

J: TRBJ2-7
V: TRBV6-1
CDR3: CASISSGSYEQYF

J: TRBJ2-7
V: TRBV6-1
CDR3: CASSGRTGGYEQYF

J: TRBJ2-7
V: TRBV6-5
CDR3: CASSWAGGPSYEQYF

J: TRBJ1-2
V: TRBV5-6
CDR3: CASSALPFYGYTF

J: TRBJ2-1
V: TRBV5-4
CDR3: CASSGTSGTHFNEQFF

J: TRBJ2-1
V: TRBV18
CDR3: CASSSTTYNEQFF

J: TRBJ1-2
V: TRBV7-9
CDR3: CASSPQGDGYTF

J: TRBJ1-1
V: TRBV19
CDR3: CASTNVGTEAFF

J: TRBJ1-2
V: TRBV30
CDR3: CAWTPGGHGYTF

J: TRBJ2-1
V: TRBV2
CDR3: CASSLRAVFMNEQFF

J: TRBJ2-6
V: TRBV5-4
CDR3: CASSPQDSGANVLTF